Listed below are T cell receptor beta chains from one sample, sequenced in a study of identical twins. TCRdb analysed the 5' RACE reads with MiXCR anew, one entry per CDR3 protein. The table records about 690,000 distinct CDR3 sequences, 21% of them present only once. The sample also formed part of further work on T cells expressing NK-cell markers.

What was sequenced was PBMCs. Source of these receptors: a woman under 30 in good health. Both conserved end residues are part of each CDR3. The D gene is left open where the match is weak. Clone size, where shown, is once, few, many, or a class for clones that have expanded.

D	V	J	size	DNA	CDR3
TRBD2	TRBV20-1	TRBJ2-3	-	TGCAGTGCTAGAGAGATCAGACTAGCGGGACGCACAGATACGCAGTATTTT	CSAREIRLAGRTDTQYF
-	TRBV20-1	TRBJ1-2	few	TGCAGTGCTAGGCCTGGTGGACATGGCTACACCTTC	CSARPGGHGYTF
-	TRBV7-9	TRBJ2-2	-	TGTGCCAGCAGCTCGGACAGCGGGGAGCTGTTTTTT	CASSSDSGELFF
TRBD1	TRBV18	TRBJ2-2	few	TGTGCCAGCTCACCAAGGACAGGTGGGATCACCGGGGAGCTGTTTTTT	CASSPRTGGITGELFF
TRBD2	TRBV10-3	TRBJ2-1	once	TGTGCCATCAGTGAGTCTGGCGGGGGGTCCCAGGGGGAGCAGTTCTTC	CAISESGGGSQGEQFF
-	TRBV20-1	TRBJ2-3	-	TGCAGTGGACGATGGGGCACAGATACGCAGTATTTT	CSGRWGTDTQYF
TRBD2	TRBV7-8	TRBJ2-3	-	TGTGCCAGCAGTCACGGGAGGGCCGGCTTCTTCGTTGGCACAGATACGCAGTATTTT	CASSHGRAGFFVGTDTQYF
-	TRBV20-1	TRBJ1-2	many	TGCAGTGCTAGAGTAGCTAACTATGGCTACACCTTC	CSARVANYGYTF
-	TRBV20-1	TRBJ2-3	once	TGCAGTGCCGAATCAGATACGCAGTATTTT	CSAESDTQYF
-	TRBV12-3/TRBV12-4	TRBJ2-3	-	TGTGCCACCCTTCAGGGAGGTGAAGGCATCCCAGATACGCAGTATTTT	CATLQGGEGIPDTQYF
TRBD2	TRBV7-2	TRBJ2-1	-	TGTGCCAGCAGCTTAGCTAGCGGGAGTACCACTGAGCAGTTCTTC	CASSLASGSTTEQFF
-	TRBV5-1	TRBJ1-1	-	TGCGCCAGCACGTGGGAGGAGGGTGAAGCTTTCTTT	CASTWEEGEAFF
TRBD1	TRBV24-1	TRBJ1-1	-	TGTGCCACCAGTGATTGGACAGGGTTGAACACTGAAGCTTTCTTT	CATSDWTGLNTEAFF
-	TRBV29-1	TRBJ1-4	many	TGCAGCGCGAAAGGAAGGAAAAAACTGTTTTTT	CSAKGRKKLFF
-	TRBV3-1	TRBJ2-1	-	TGTGCCAGCAGCCAACAACCTGGGTCCAATGAGCAGTTCTTC	CASSQQPGSNEQFF
TRBD1	TRBV5-1	TRBJ2-2	-	TGCGCCAGCAGCTTAACAGGGGACCCTTCCGGGGAGCTGTTTTTT	CASSLTGDPSGELFF
-	TRBV2	TRBJ2-7	-	TGTGCCAGCAGTGCGATTTGGGCCCCCCCCTACGAGCAGTACTTC	CASSAIWAPPYEQYF
-	TRBV18	TRBJ1-5	-	TGTGCCAGCTCGCGGGGGGACAATCAGCCCCAGCATTTT	CASSRGDNQPQHF
TRBD2	TRBV2	TRBJ2-5	-	TGTGCCAGCAGTGCTAGCGGTCCCGGTACCCAGTACTTC	CASSASGPGTQYF
TRBD1	TRBV29-1	TRBJ2-3	few	TGCAGCGTTCTGACAGGGGCAGATACGCAGTATTTT	CSVLTGADTQYF
-	TRBV6-1	TRBJ1-1	-	TGTGCCAGCAGGGGGTTCGTGGGGTACACTGAAGCTTTCTTT	CASRGFVGYTEAFF
TRBD2	TRBV10-3	TRBJ2-5	-	TGTGCCATCGCCCACCATGGGGGGGTGGAGACCCAGTACTTC	CAIAHHGGVETQYF
TRBD2	TRBV20-1	TRBJ2-7	few	TGCAGTGCTATCAAGCGGGGGGGCTCTTACGAGCAGTACTTC	CSAIKRGGSYEQYF
-	TRBV27	TRBJ2-5	-	TGTGCCAGCAGTCCGCTTACTAAAGAGACCCAGTACTTC	CASSPLTKETQYF
-	TRBV6-1	TRBJ1-5	-	TGTGCCAGCAGTGAATTACAGCAGCCCCAGCATTTT	CASSELQQPQHF
TRBD2	TRBV10-3	TRBJ2-3	few	TGTGCCATCAGGGGGACTAGCGGGGGAACAGATACGCAGTATTTT	CAIRGTSGGTDTQYF
TRBD1	TRBV20-1	TRBJ2-3	few	TGCAGTGCTAGCGGGACAGGTCGCGCAGATACGCAGTATTTT	CSASGTGRADTQYF
TRBD2	TRBV29-1	TRBJ2-1	many	TGCAGCGTTGATTGGTTTGGAGCGGGAGGTGAGCAGTTCTTC	CSVDWFGAGGEQFF
TRBD1	TRBV12-3/TRBV12-4	TRBJ2-3	many	TGTGCCAGCAGTTTCAGGGACAGAGCAAGCACAGATACGCAGTATTTT	CASSFRDRASTDTQYF
-	TRBV7-9	TRBJ2-1	-	TGTGCCAGCGCCACCCCGGAAGGAGGGTTAAATGAGCAGTTCTTC	CASATPEGGLNEQFF
TRBD2	TRBV9	TRBJ2-1	-	TGTGCCAGCAGCTCCGGGAGGGGAGCCGCTGAGCAGTTCTTC	CASSSGRGAAEQFF
-	TRBV6-1	TRBJ2-1	few	TGTGCCAGCAGACAGGTTAATGAGCAGTTCTTC	CASRQVNEQFF
-	TRBV27	TRBJ1-6	-	TGTGCCAGCACTCGACGACGGGATAATTCACCCCTCCACTTT	CASTRRRDNSPLHF
TRBD2	TRBV5-6	TRBJ2-1	-	TGTGCCAGCAGCCCCCGAGAGCGGCGCGGGAGGGCCAATGAGCAGTTCTTC	CASSPRERRGRANEQFF
-	TRBV2	TRBJ2-1	once	TGTGCCAGCAGATTCATAGCGACCCCCTACAATGAGCAGTTCTTC	CASRFIATPYNEQFF
-	TRBV29-1	TRBJ2-7	many	TGCAGCGTTGAAGGTAGCTCGCAGTACGCCTACGAGCAGTACTTC	CSVEGSSQYAYEQYF
TRBD1	TRBV20-1	TRBJ1-5	-	TGCAGTGCCCAGGGACAGGAGAACAATCAGCCCCAGCATTTT	CSAQGQENNQPQHF
TRBD1	TRBV30	TRBJ2-3	-	TGTGCTGTCCAGACAGGGGGCACAGATACGCAGTATTTT	CAVQTGGTDTQYF
TRBD1	TRBV7-8	TRBJ1-5	-	TGTGCCAGCAGCTTACAGGGGGGGCAGGATCAGCCCCAGCATTTT	CASSLQGGQDQPQHF
TRBD1	TRBV5-1	TRBJ2-5	few	TGCGCCAGCAGGGGGACAGGGGGCGAAGGAGAGACCCAGTACTTC	CASRGTGGEGETQYF
TRBD2	TRBV12-3/TRBV12-4	TRBJ2-2	few	TGTGCAGACAAACCGGGGGGGGCGATTGACACCGGGGAGCTGTTTTTT	CADKPGGAIDTGELFF
-	TRBV6-1	TRBJ1-1	-	TGTGCCAGCAGGGAAAGCAGGGGTACTGAAGCTTTCTTT	CASRESRGTEAFF